The next 8 T cell receptor beta chains were all read from a single sample in a study of somatic mutations in cytotoxic T cells in rheumatoid arthritis. The repertoire was sequenced with immunoSEQ multiplex PCR; TCRdb's copy has only in-frame clones and lacks some. The sample carries approximately 7,900 clones, 65% to 75% recorded once. The sample comprised CD8+ T cells sorted from blood. The receptors come from an adult with rheumatoid arthritis.

The rearrangement links TRBV28 to TRBJ2-1, with D unclear. Germline V gene lookup returns CDR1 MDHEN and CDR2 SYDVKM. The germline V and J ends were trimmed by 7 bases and 4 bases, with 11 bases remaining between them. This CDR3 region has 13 residues. CDR3 in amino acids: CASNNPGYNEQFF. The CDR3 DNA follows: TGTGCCAGCAATAACCCTGGGTACAATGAGCAGTTCTTC.

This chain uses TRBV4-1 with TRBJ2-1; 12 bases are shared with TRBD2. Germline V gene sequence: CDR1 MGHRA, CDR2 YSYEKL. Germline trimming cut 6 bases from V and 4 bases from J; bases unmatched to any gene: 4. The length of the CDR3 is 15 residues. The CDR3 nucleotides are TGCGCCAGCAGTCGAACTAGCGGGAGGTACAATGAGCAGTTCTTC. The encoded protein is CASSRTSGRYNEQFF.

V usage is TRBV6-4 and J usage is TRBJ2-3; 8 nucleotides agree with TRBD1. Germline V CDR1 and CDR2: MRHNA, SNTAGT. The CDR3 loop spans 14 amino acids. Germline trimming cut 3 bases from V and 1 base from J; bases unmatched to any gene: 0. This chain's CDR3 is CASSEQGGTDTQYF. The DNA of the CDR3 is TGTGCCAGCAGTGAACAGGGGGGCACAGATACGCAGTATTTT.

This chain links TRBV28 with TRBJ2-7; either TRBD1 or TRBD2 may supply D (6 bases each). Deletions cut 5 bases from V and 5 bases from J, with 16 bases between. Germline-derived CDR1 and CDR2 are MDHEN and SYDVKM. There are 14 residues in the CDR3. CDR3 DNA: TGTGCCAGCAGTACCCCGGGGGCGAGCAACGAGCAGTACTTC. As protein: CASSTPGASNEQYF.

V is TRBV7-6 and J is TRBJ1-5; 7 bases are shared with TRBD1. The CDR3 contains 14 residues. J lost 6 bases, V lost 8 bases, and 10 bases had no gene match. Germline loops: CDR1 SGHVS, CDR2 FNYEAQ. CDR3 in amino acids: CASSPGQLGQPQHF. The CDR3 region has the DNA TGTGCCAGCTCCCCGGGACAGTTGGGTCAGCCCCAGCATTTT.

The chain carries TRBV4-3 and TRBJ1-4; 9 bases map to TRBD1. Looked up from germline, CDR1 is LGHNA and CDR2 is YSLEER. The CDR3 loop spans 14 amino acids. Unmatched junction bases numbered 7, after V lost 6 bases and J lost 8 bases. The CDR3 sequence: CASRGQGLGEKLFF. In DNA, the CDR3 is TGCGCCAGCAGAGGACAGGGGCTGGGGGAAAAACTGTTTTTT.

J is TRBJ2-6 and V is TRBV6-1, with D possibly being TRBD1 (5 bases). Germline values: CDR1 MNHNS, CDR2 SASEGT. The CDR3 has 15 amino acids. The V gene lost 2 bases and the J gene lost 2 bases, with 7 bases spanning the gap. CDR3 DNA: TGTGCCAGCAGTGAACAGGGTGCTGGGGCCAACGTCCTGACTTTC. This gives the protein CASSEQGAGANVLTF.

This chain uses TRBV10-3 with TRBJ2-1, with unresolved D. Germline V gene sequence: CDR1 ENHRY, CDR2 SYGVKD. The CDR3 runs 14 residues. Trimming cost V 0 bases and J 4 bases, with 7 bases left between them. CDR3 nucleotides: TGTGCCATCAGTGAGTCGGCTGGATACAATGAGCAGTTCTTC. Protein sequence: CAISESAGYNEQFF.